This entry lists 22 T cell receptor beta chains sequenced from one sample in a study of T cell clonality in common variable immunodeficiency. Data came from immunoSEQ multiplex PCR; TCRdb stores just in-frame clones and leaves some out. Singletons are absent from the sample, which has 40,000 to 65,000 clones. Sequencing was done on a sample of peripheral blood mononuclear cells. The source is a person aged 18-70 years in good health.

Comments on this clone: The read terminates 3 residues before the CDR3 end, so the remaining end is supplied by the germline J gene. The chain combines TRBV2 with TRBJ2-2; 7 bases are a match to TRBD2. Trimming removed 6 bases from V and 6 bases from J; junction bases left unmatched: 7. The CDR3 runs 14 residues. CDR1 is SNHLY and CDR2 is FYNNEI in the germline V gene. This chain's CDR3 is CASRVGRESGELFF. The CDR3 bases that were read are TGTGCCAGCAGGGTTGGGCGGGAGTCCGGGGAG.

This clone was counted many times. The CDR3 bases that were read are TGTGCCAGTAGTATAGTCGGGACAGGGGTAATGAACACTGAA. Protein product: CASSIVGTGVMNTE. In full, the CDR3 is CASSIVGTGVMNTEAFF. The V and J genes are TRBV19 and TRBJ1-1, with TRBD1 matching over 10 bases. The read halts 3 residues ahead of the CDR3 end, with the missing end drawn from the germline J gene. CDR3 size: 17 residues. J was trimmed by 0 bases and V by 1 base; bases with no gene match: 5. The V gene's germline CDR1 is LNHDA and CDR2 SQIVND (reference sequence).

This clone has a handful of counts. The CDR3 goes on 3 residues after the read ends, and that part is filled in from the germline J gene. The genes are TRBV6-2 or TRBV6-3 and TRBJ1-1; D remains unclear. Germline loops: CDR1 MNHEY, CDR2 SVGEGT. The CDR3 is made up of 15 amino acids. CDR3 protein: CASSRLSLAQETAFF. CDR3 DNA, as far as it was read: TGTGCCAGCAGTCGACTTTCGCTAGCACAAGAGACC.

In this sample, this clone turned up many times. The observed sequence ends 3 residues before the CDR3 terminus, with the missing tail filled in from the germline J gene. The chain uses TRBV2 and TRBJ2-1; 7 bases match TRBD2. Germline CDR1 and CDR2: SNHLY and FYNNEI. V gave up 8 bases and J gave up 5 bases; unmatched junction bases: 9. CDR3 size: 14 residues. The CDR3 here is CASSFRGRDNEQFF. The covered CDR3 bases are TGTGCCAGCTCCTTTCGGGGGAGGGACAATGAG.

This clone was seen at least ten times. Relative to the germline gene, one junction end is altered; a read error may explain this. The CDR3 end is not reached by the read, which stops 3 residues before it; the germline J gene fills it in. This chain uses TRBV30 with TRBJ2-3, with unresolved D. The CDR3 is 12 residues long. Germline lookup yields CDR1 GTSNPN and CDR2 SVGIG (reference sequence). This chain's CDR3 is CAWSVGAETQYF. CDR3 bases read: TGTGCCTGGAGTGTAGGTGCAGAGACG. Full variable domain (remainder filled in from reference TRBV30 and TRBJ2-3): SQTIHQWPATLVQPVGSPLSLECTVEGTSNPNLYWYRQAAGRGLQLLFYSVGIGQISSEVPQNLSASRPQDRQFILSSKKLLLSDSGFYLCAWSVGAETQYFGPGTRLTVL.

This clone has ten or more counts. Coverage ceases 3 residues before the CDR3 finishes, and the germline J gene fills in the end. This chain connects TRBV6-2 or TRBV6-3 to TRBJ2-3; tentatively, D is TRBD2 (5 bases). Germline values: CDR1 MNHEY, CDR2 SVGEGT. The CDR3 spans 15 residues. The V end lost 4 bases, the J end lost 0 bases, and 11 bases lay between the germline ends. The covered CDR3 bases are TGTGCCAGCAGTTCGCAACGCGGGAGCACAGATACG. This gives the protein CASSSQRGSTDT. The CDR3 reads in full as CASSSQRGSTDTQYF.

Points on this clone: The sequenced fragment ends 3 residues before the CDR3 boundary, so the rest is inferred from the germline J gene. This sequence joins TRBV7-9 and TRBJ2-3; 7 nucleotides line up with TRBD2. Germline CDR1 and CDR2: SEHNR and FQNEAQ (reference sequence). This CDR3 comprises 14 residues. CDR3 DNA (partial): TGTGCCAGCAAGGCTAGCGGCCTACAAGAGACG. Amino acid sequence: CASKASGLQET. The full CDR3 sequence reads CASKASGLQETQYF.

Comments on this clone: From the germline J gene comes the end of the CDR3, since the read stops 3 residues before it. The chain uses TRBV5-5 and TRBJ2-3, with no clear D. The CDR3 spans 15 residues. CDR1 and CDR2 (germline): SGHKS, YYEKEE (reference sequence). CDR3: CASSRGGAVQETQYF. CDR3 DNA (partial): TGTGCCAGCAGCCGAGGCGGTGCGGTACAAGAGACG. The entire variable domain, with the rest obtained from reference TRBV5-5 and TRBJ2-3, is as follows: DAGVTQSPTHLIKTRGQQVTLRCSPISGHKSVSWYQQVLGQGPQFIFQYYEKEERGRGNFPDRFSARQFPNYSSELNVNALLLGDSALYLCASSRGGAVQETQYFGPGTRLTVL.

This clone was seen only a few times. Read coverage stops 3 residues before the CDR3 terminus; the germline J gene supplies the remainder. The rearrangement uses TRBV19 and TRBJ2-3; the match to TRBD2 covers 8 bases. The CDR3 spans 14 residues. Germline V gene data show CDR1 as LNHDA and CDR2 as SQIVND (reference sequence). This CDR3 reads CASSVAGGRETQYF. Incomplete CDR3 DNA: TGTGCCAGTAGCGTCGCGGGGGGCCGGGAGACG.

This clone was detected ten times or more. From the germline J gene comes the end of the CDR3, since the read stops 3 residues before it. V is TRBV14 and J is TRBJ1-6, with D unresolved. Trimming stripped 4 bases from V and 7 bases from J, with 11 bases between. The CDR3 consists of 14 residues. Germline V gene lookup returns CDR1 SGHDN and CDR2 FVKESK. The CDR3 loop reads CASSRERRNSPLHF. CDR3 bases read: TGTGCCAGCAGCCGAGAGCGCAGGAATTCACCC. The full variable domain, rest sourced from reference TRBV14 and TRBJ1-6, is EAGVTQFPSHSVIEKGQTVTLRCDPISGHDNLYWYRRVMGKEIKFLLHFVKESKQDESGMPNNRFLAERTGGTYSTLKVQPAELEDSGVYFCASSRERRNSPLHFGNGTRLTVT.

This clone was recorded a few times. The read ends 3 residues shy of where the CDR3 ends; the end is completed using the germline J gene. The V gene is TRBV7-9, the J gene TRBJ1-1, with D tentatively TRBD1 (5 bases). This CDR3 region has 14 residues. Trimming left V 4 bases short and J 5 bases short, with 14 bases between. Germline V gene sequence: CDR1 SEHNR, CDR2 FQNEAQ (reference sequence). CDR3 protein: CASSYGHALTEAFF. The part of the CDR3 DNA that was read is TGTGCCAGCAGCTACGGACATGCTTTAACTGAA.

In regard to this clone: The read terminates 3 residues before the CDR3 end, so the remaining end is supplied by the germline J gene. The V call is TRBV7-9, the J call TRBJ1-1; a possible D gene is TRBD1 (5 bases). The CDR3 extends over 14 amino acids. CDR1 and CDR2 (germline): SEHNR, FQNEAQ (reference sequence). Trimming removed 0 bases from V and 6 bases from J, with 11 bases in between. CDR3 DNA, as far as it was read: TGTGCCAGCAGCTTAGCAGGGGTTGTGGCTGAA. Its translation is CASSLAGVVAE. The entire CDR3 sequence reads CASSLAGVVAEAFF. Full variable domain (remainder filled in from reference TRBV7-9 and TRBJ1-1): DTGVSQNPRHKITKRGQNVTFRCDPISEHNRLYWYRQTLGQGPEFLTYFQNEAQLEKSRLLSDRFSAERPKGSFSTLEIQRTEQGDSAMYLCASSLAGVVAEAFFGQGTRLTVV.

This clone appeared many times. Read coverage stops 3 residues before the CDR3 terminus; the germline J gene supplies the remainder. The V gene is TRBV20-1, the J gene TRBJ2-1, with 8 bases identical to TRBD2. The CDR3 has 14 amino acids. Germline V gene data show CDR1 as DFQATT and CDR2 as SNEGSKA (reference sequence). V trimming: 6 bases; J trimming: 7 bases; junction bases outside the gene matches: 11. The part of the CDR3 DNA that was read is TGCAGTGCGCCCGGGGGGGTGGGTACTAATGAG. Protein: CSAPGGVGTNE. The entire CDR3 sequence reads CSAPGGVGTNEQFF.

This clone came up many times. The read terminates 3 residues before the CDR3 end, so the remaining end is supplied by the germline J gene. The rearrangement joins TRBV5-4 to TRBJ2-5; the match to TRBD2 covers 9 bases. V lost 6 bases and J lost 4; bases outside the gene matches: 13. Germline assignment: CDR1 SGHNT and CDR2 YYREEE (reference sequence). The CDR3 is 16 residues long. CDR3 amino acids: CASKRGGSGSSETQYF. CDR3 DNA, as far as it was read: TGTGCCAGCAAGCGAGGGGGTAGCGGGAGCTCAGAGACC.

This clone occurred many times. The read ends 3 residues shy of where the CDR3 ends; the end is completed using the germline J gene. The V call is TRBV6-2 or TRBV6-3, the J call TRBJ1-1, with TRBD1 as a possible D gene (6 bases). The V gene's germline CDR1 is MNHEY and CDR2 SVGEGT. The CDR3 extends over 16 amino acids. V gave up 6 bases and J gave up 4 bases, with 21 bases separating them. This chain's CDR3 is CASSRAAGVEGTEAFF. CDR3 DNA, as far as it was read: TGTGCCAGCAGCCGGGCCGCAGGGGTTGAGGGCACTGAA.

The sample holds many counts of this clone. The read stops 3 residues short of the end of the CDR3; the missing end is completed from the germline J gene. The rearrangement links TRBV6-2 or TRBV6-3 to TRBJ1-5; D remains ambiguous. The length of the CDR3 is 14 residues. In germline, CDR1 is MNHEY, CDR2 SVGEGT. Trimming removed 5 bases at V and 4 bases at J, with 12 bases between. The covered CDR3 bases are TGTGCCAGCAGTGACTTAAGGGTTAATCAGCCC. As protein: CASSDLRVNQP. The entire CDR3 protein reads CASSDLRVNQPQHF.

There are many counts of this clone. Here the CDR3 reads CSARMTSGGYEETQYF. The DNA read from the CDR3 is TGCAGTGCTAGAATGACTAGCGGGGGCTACGAAGAGACC. The chain is built from TRBV20-1 and TRBJ2-5, with 12 bases identical to TRBD2. From the germline J gene comes the end of the CDR3, since the read stops 3 residues before it. V was clipped by 2 bases and J by 3 bases; unmatched bases: 7. Germline V gene sequence: CDR1 DFQATT, CDR2 SNEGSKA (reference sequence). This CDR3 region has 16 residues.

About this clone: The missing CDR3 end, 3 residues past where the read stops, is filled in from the germline J gene. This chain links TRBV7-9 with TRBJ2-2, with D possibly TRBD1 on 6 matching bases. The CDR3 has 14 residues. Germline CDR1 and CDR2: SEHNR and FQNEAQ (reference sequence). The CDR3 bases that were read are TGTGCCAGCAGCTTCGGACAGTATAATTCACCG. Its protein is CASSFGQYNSP. The whole CDR3 protein reads CASSFGQYNSPLFF.

This clone was seen repeatedly, ten times or more. The sequence runs out 3 residues before the end of the CDR3; the remainder is reconstructed from the germline J gene. This chain links TRBV19 with TRBJ2-3; D is undetermined. Germline loops: CDR1 LNHDA, CDR2 SQIVND (reference sequence). Trimming removed 4 bases at V and 3 bases at J, with 14 bases between. The CDR3 runs to 15 residues. The CDR3 loop reads CASSTPQVSTDTQYF. The CDR3 bases that were read are TGTGCCAGTAGTACCCCCCAGGTATCAACAGATACG.

This clone was counted at least ten times. The read terminates 3 residues before the CDR3 end, so the remaining end is supplied by the germline J gene. The rearrangement links TRBV20-1 to TRBJ2-1; possible D gene TRBD2, 6 bases. The ends were cut back, 4 bases at V and 2 bases at J, with 12 bases in the middle. From germline, CDR1 is DFQATT and CDR2 SNEGSKA (reference sequence). This CDR3 has 14 amino acids. The sequenced part of the CDR3 DNA is TGCAGTGCTACCGGGACTGAAACCTACAATGAG. Its translation: CSATGTETYNE. The complete CDR3 protein is CSATGTETYNEQFF.

This clone was observed many times. The read halts 3 residues ahead of the CDR3 end, with the missing end drawn from the germline J gene. The rearrangement joins TRBV5-1 to TRBJ2-1; weak D call: TRBD2 (6 bases). This CDR3 is 18 amino acids long. The ends were cut back, 0 bases at V and 4 bases at J, with 20 bases in the middle. CDR1 is SGHRS, CDR2 YFSETQ, per germline. The CDR3 protein is CASSLAGETGVRYNEQFF. The CDR3 DNA, read in part, is TGCGCCAGCAGCTTGGCCGGGGAGACGGGAGTAAGGTACAATGAG. Based on the CDR3 plus reference TRBV5-1 and TRBJ2-1, the full variable domain is KAGVTQTPRYLIKTRGQQVTLSCSPISGHRSVSWYQQTPGQGLQFLFEYFSETQRNKGNFPGRFSGRQFSNSRSEMNVSTLELGDSALYLCASSLAGETGVRYNEQFFGPGTRLTVL.

This clone was seen a handful of times. The CDR3 is cut off 3 residues early in the read; its end comes from the germline J gene. This chain links TRBV5-1 with TRBJ1-6; TRBD1 matches 8 bases. Germline-derived CDR1 and CDR2 are SGHRS and YFSETQ. There are 14 residues in the CDR3. V was pared by 5 bases and J by 6 bases, with 4 bases of the junction left unmatched. This chain's CDR3 is CASRSDRGNSPLHF. The CDR3 DNA, read in part, is TGCGCCAGCAGATCCGACAGGGGTAATTCACCC.